This TCR beta chain emerged from a study of cytomegalovirus exposure and HLA in healthy donors (TCRdb year 2017). Some background on the complete study: An earlier analysis of about 530 of the donors reported approximately 260 Gb of sequence data and 117 million unique TCR beta sequences obtained from roughly 170 million T cells. Approximately 300 gigabases of sequencing data and around 85 million unique TCR sequences made up an early release that covered under 750 HLA-typed donors. The study profiled the T cell repertoires of about 640 subjects by immunosequencing and related them to cytomegalovirus serostatus. A separate validation cohort of over 95 different subjects was used in addition to the roughly 700-subject first cohort. In the later analysis, no new phenotypic data were used to find candidate immune exposures; instead, reliance was placed on TCR beta sequences and their occurrence across donors. All discovery cohort repertoires had been generated using a single sequencing platform. Donor age, sex, ethnicity and CMV serostatus were compiled alongside the repertoire data. Among some 400 genotyped donors of the cohort, an average of around 250,000 unique TCR beta nucleotide sequences was sequenced per donor, of which about 19% were non-productive. Genome-wide SNP genotypes for about three fifths of the roughly 700 donors were used in a later genetic analysis, which treated that subset as a discovery cohort. The genetic ancestry cluster associated with self-reported Caucasian donors included 81% of the roughly 390 genotyped donors. The aim of the study was to test whether cataloging public T cell receptors could identify signatures of past pathogen exposure. A later analysis re-examined previously published TCR beta repertoires from more than 650 donors and added high-resolution HLA genotyping to investigate patterns of TCR occurrence. The study combined high-throughput TCR immunosequencing, statistical association of individual TCRs with disease status, and machine learning to predict cytomegalovirus infection status. Typing coverage varied by locus: roughly 620-630 donors for A, B, C, DRB1 and DQB1; approximately 500 for DQA1; about 570 for DPA1; approximately 450 for DPB1. About five DR-DQ haplotypes were treated as single units for association and clustering because of strong linkage in the cohort. Class I and class II HLA loci were covered by the typing at four-digit resolution. An earlier analysis of approximately 640 of the donors applied high-throughput TCR beta sequencing to assess whether each TCR beta V gene segment acted as functional or pseudogenic. Points the paper makes about the study in general: In a later analysis, most CMV-associated TCR beta chains were found to appear HLA-restricted, with HLA associations seemingly driven largely by CMV exposure. In a later analysis, TCR association rates were found to vary across HLA loci, with the most associated TCRs seen for DRB1 alleles and the fewest for HLA-C alleles. The study gave a list of 150 to 200 TCR beta chains associated with cytomegalovirus. According to a later analysis, parvovirus B19, influenza, CMV and Epstein-Barr virus appeared linked to several top co-occurrence clusters. In a later genetic analysis, a missense DCLRE1C variant was associated with V-gene and J-gene trimming of TCR beta chains, and the association was replicated in an independent cohort. A few of the identified cytomegalovirus-associated TCR beta chains were confirmed in vitro to be specific for cytomegalovirus antigens. Some IMGT-functional V segments, including TRBV6-2 and TRBV6-3, could not be distinguished by the 87-base-pair reads and were therefore excluded. In an earlier analysis of roughly 560 of the donors, most TCR beta V segments were observed in productive rearrangements about 87% or about 30% of the time, broadly matching IMGT annotations. About 17 rarely observed V segments, including chromosome 9 orphons, were excluded from the earlier analysis of approximately 600 of the donors because counts were too low. Linkage disequilibrium might explain the correlated functional status among segregating V segments, but an unknown experimental factor could not be excluded. A further reported finding was that TCR beta sequences accurately predicted the HLA-A and HLA-B alleles for most subjects in the first cohort. The presence/absence analyses assumed that sequencing depth was roughly uniform across donors, and that assumption may not be true. The only immune exposure information available for the cohort was CMV serostatus. Compared with the roughly 700-donor mean, donors in an Asian-associated ancestry cluster had fewer N-insertions in productive TCRs, according to a later genetic analysis. The classifier was reported to diagnose cytomegalovirus status with high specificity and sensitivity in both the original and validation cohorts. Most TCR sequences were seen in very few donors, while some public TCRs were found in many individuals. In a later analysis, HLA-associated TCR beta chains showed more clonal expansion and lower generation probabilities than non-associated chains that were equally common. In this cohort, only TCR beta chains were sequenced, and detectable features were limited by the absence of alpha or paired-chain data. It was suggested by the authors that the approach could potentially be generalized to other disease states and immunological phenotypes. A cluster of highly shared sequence variants was judged likely to represent a technical artifact of the sequencing pipeline. In a later analysis, about 16,000 TCR beta sequences were associated with specific HLA alleles at a false discovery rate of 0.05. Because HLA typing was unavailable for some donors at each locus, only the typed subset was used in association tests. When HLA alleles, especially DR and DQ, strongly co-occurred, TCR associations were difficult to assign to individual alleles.

The cohort consisted of 600 to 700 healthy bone marrow donors. At the time of sampling, all cohort members were nominally healthy, though unrecorded immune exposures were likely present. The donor tested CMV seropositive, placing the donor among the approximately 290 seropositive members of the cohort. A peripheral blood sample was provided by each donor, and peripheral blood mononuclear cells were used for TCR beta sequencing. Genomic DNA was extracted from the blood cell samples with the Qiagen DNeasy Blood Extraction Kit. Library preparation used the immunoSEQ multiplex PCR assay. For the multiplex PCR, a mixture combining 60 forward primers for TCR Vbeta segments and 13 reverse primers for TCR Jbeta segments was used. The CDR3 region of rearranged TCR beta genes was amplified from genomic DNA by a multiplex PCR assay. The amplified TCR beta libraries were sequenced on the Illumina HiSeq System as 87-base-pair reads. On the authors' methods: Across the roughly 600 repertoires, a later analysis counted approximately 75 million unique TCR beta chains, 9.5 million to 12 million of which were shared by at least two donors. A nearest-neighbor algorithm error-corrected the raw reads and collapsed the reads into unique sequences, merging closely related sequences to remove PCR and sequencing errors. Alignment of CDR3 sequences to IMGT reference sequences was used to assign V, D and J gene segments. For a sequence to be retained, a match of at least six nucleotides to both a V gene segment and a J gene segment was required. Rearrangements were classified as productive when the CDR3 lacked stop codons and remained in frame with V and J, and all other rearrangements were classified as non-productive. CDR3 was defined by IMGT convention, running from the second conserved V-encoded cysteine to the conserved J-encoded phenylalanine. Sequences without an unambiguous match to a single V gene segment were excluded from the earlier analysis of 450 to 650 of the donors. An earlier analysis of 550 to 650 of the donors classified V segments as functional when productive rearrangements were above 56.7% and as segregating when the standard deviation between donors was above 5%. A statistical classification framework was built to diagnose cytomegalovirus status from the catalog of TCR beta chain sequences. A later analysis assigned V and J genes by comparing TCR nucleotide sequences with IMGT/GENE-DB human TR gene sequences. The TCRdist pipeline was used in a later analysis to assign CDR3 sequences and most-parsimonious VDJ recombination scenarios. In a later analysis, each TCR beta chain was defined by its CDR3 amino acid sequence together with its V-gene family, and reads lacking a unique V-gene family were excluded. A later analysis removed several hundred highly shared, low-generation-probability nucleotide sequences to deal with suspected cross-contamination and a sequencing artifact. In a later analysis, a clonal expansion index for each public chain was calculated from normalized within-repertoire ranks of inferred template counts. In a later analysis, generation probabilities were computed with a VDJ recombination model fitted to out-of-frame rearrangements, and the resulting probabilities were checked against IGoR. In a later analysis, TCR-TCR, TCR-HLA and TCR-CMV co-occurrence was scored with hypergeometric tests, and a repertoire-size bias correction was applied to TCR pairs. In a later analysis, false discovery rates were estimated by permuting HLA or CMV assignments 20 times. A later analysis grouped co-occurring TCRs with DBSCAN, adding TCRdist sequence similarity when clustering within HLA-allele-positive subsets. Co-occurrence clustering excluded repertoires with fewer than 30,000 or more than 120,000 public chains, plus five with anomalous nucleotide sharing. TCRdb limited this immuneACCESS table to in-frame rearrangements with V and J called. A share of clones is missing; checked studies link under half to unresolved V genes, and the rest is unexplained. V and J calls plus clone size are reproduced from that table; the DNA served to infer D and trimming. The sample data list approximately 160,000 clones, and about 65% of these were observed just once. The ten largest clonotypes hold 4% to 5.5% of the sample.

According to the germline V gene, CDR1 reads MDHEN and CDR2 reads SYDVKM. The CDR3 has 16 amino acids, counting the end cysteine and phenylalanine. Only the CDR3 region is kept as DNA, spanning 48 bases read in frame from base 1. Unmatched junction bases come to 10, with V trimmed by 7 bases and J by 2 bases. Concerning this clone itself: Its binding antigen is unknown. The record has no base qualities; no much larger clone is one base away.

Sequencing was performed on PBMCs. This sequence originates from a woman aged 18-29 years in good health and CMV-seropositive. The chain is encoded by TRBV28 joined to TRBJ2-7; TRBD2 lines up with 11 middle nucleotides. The nucleotide sequence reads as follows: TGTGCCAGCATCCAATTCGGGACTAGCGGTCCCTACGAGCAGTACTTC. Its translation reads: CASIQFGTSGPYEQYF.